Shown below are 2 T cell receptor beta chains from a single sample sequenced in a study of blood T cell repertoires in COVID-19. Some clones are missing from TCRdb's copy, which holds only in-frame ones; the method was immunoSEQ multiplex PCR. The sample includes 200,000 or so clones, 70% to 90% of them seen just once. Sequences were obtained from peripheral blood. These receptors originate from a man over 45 who had recovered from COVID-19.

V gene TRBV5-1 combines with J gene TRBJ2-3; a possible D gene is TRBD2 (6 bases). Germline lookup yields CDR1 SGHRS and CDR2 YFSETQ. This CDR3 has 14 residues. V was pared by 1 base and J by 3 bases, with 9 bases between. Written as DNA, the CDR3 is TGCGCCAGCAGCTTGTCCGGGAGTACAGATACGCAGTATTTT. Its translation is CASSLSGSTDTQYF.

The chain recombines TRBV15 with TRBJ2-1; the match to TRBD2 covers 14 bases. The CDR3 loop spans 18 amino acids. The V segment lost 0 bases and the J segment 5 bases; nucleotides outside the gene matches: 6. Germline loops: CDR1 LNHNV, CDR2 YYDKDF (reference sequence). CDR3 coding DNA: TGTGCCACCAGCAGAGATTGGGGACTAGCGGGAGAAAACAATGAGCAGTTCTTC. Protein product: CATSRDWGLAGENNEQFF.